This TCR beta chain was sequenced for a study of siplizumab effects on memory and regulatory T cells (dated by TCRdb to between 2018 and 2020). For context, the study as a whole: The study examined how the anti-CD2 antibody siplizumab affects alloreactive T-cell subsets in allogeneic mixed lymphocyte reactions built from human PBMCs.

Details on this clone: Its antigen specificity is not known. No much larger clonotype is one base removed from it; base qualities were not supplied.

Library preparation used the immunoSEQ multiplex PCR assay. Each sample had 85,000 to 100,000 TCR templates assayed by the deep sequencing platform. Genomic DNA extracted from sorted T cells was used for TCRbeta CDR3 sequencing. The authors' analysis ran thus. Clonal analysis of TCRbeta CDR3 data was done in the R programming language. Alloreactive CD4+ and CD8+ clones were identified by comparing unstimulated samples to CFSE-low samples taken after the reaction. By matching sequences to the repertoires of sorted unstimulated Treg and non-Treg cells, each alloreactive CD4+ clone was assigned a regulatory or non-regulatory origin. TCRdb limited this immuneACCESS table to in-frame rearrangements with V and J called. A share of clones is missing; checked studies link under half to unresolved V genes, and the rest is unexplained. The D gene and trimming were derived from the DNA, and the V and J assignments and clone size from that table. The sample table contains approximately 60,000 clones; only one count was recorded for 70% to 80% of them. 0.35% to 0.5% of the sample rests with the top ten.

Broad study findings and their caveats: Siplizumab significantly reduced the cumulative frequency of alloreactive sequences traceable to unstimulated CD4+ memory T cells. Sequences below about 10^-5 frequency were poorly captured, so only a minor fraction of alloreactive clones could be mapped to unstimulated subsets. Among mappable alloreactive CD4+ clones, the Treg-derived fraction averaged 68.8% with siplizumab versus approximately 27% in control reactions. For roughly 75-95% of proliferating CD4+ or CD8+ clones, no naive or memory phenotype could be assigned. Unstimulated naive T cells appeared to be more diverse than memory T cells, and naive cells seemed to make a substantial contribution to the alloresponse. No functional confirmation was obtained for the suppressive function of proliferating Tregs from siplizumab cultures.

Trimming accounts for 4 bases at V and 0 bases at J, while the number of junction bases matched to no gene is 11. CDR1 MDHEN and CDR2 SYDVKM were looked up in the germline V gene. Measured from the cysteine to the phenylalanine, the CDR3 is 18 residues long. Only the CDR3 DNA is retained, 54 bases long and in frame from the first base. In addition, sequencing in three donor pairs included unstimulated CD8+ effector memory subsets alongside CD4+ naive, CD8+ naive, CD8+ TEMRA and CD4+ memory subsets. Sorted unstimulated T cells and proliferating T cells recovered from mixed lymphocyte reactions underwent TCRbeta CDR3 sequencing. Fresh whole blood from approximately ten HLA-typed healthy donors was used to isolate PBMCs.

The chain is encoded by TRBV28 joined to TRBJ2-1; the central 8 bases match TRBD1. The sequence was obtained from a human donor in good health. The sample taken for sequencing was memory CD4+ T cells sorted from blood. The cell subset or site label corresponds to: unstimulated CD4+ memory T cells. The DNA is TGTGCCAGCAGTTCCGTCAGGGGGCCCCTGAGCTCCTACAATGAGCAGTTCTTC. It is translated as CASSSVRGPLSSYNEQFF.